Here is one T cell receptor (beta chain) with its context. It has no known antigen specificity. The record originates from a study of CXCR3-negative and CXCR3-positive naive CD8 T cells (dated by TCRdb to between 2018 and 2021). The study in broad terms: In total, about 130 million TRB reads were obtained, or roughly 1.5 +/- 0.3 million reads per library. Diversity and physicochemical repertoire analyses covered eleven to twelve donors pooled from two independent experiments. For the TRBV-TRBJ cluster analysis, the naive subsets came from a handful of donors, while the memory cells came from 3 donors. Overall study results and their limits: Because surface CD5, which has been linked to self-reactivity in mice, was comparable between naive subsets, TCR interaction strength was also inferred from TRB CDR3 physicochemical properties. Because CXCR3 expression was partially decreased after cryopreservation, freshly isolated PBMCs were used for most assays. Similar TRBV-TRBJ usage was shown by naive CXCR3-negative and CXCR3-positive cells from the same donor, whereas distinct patterns were shown by memory cells. Compared with CXCR3-negative naive cells, CXCR3-positive naive cells had TRB CDR3s with higher hydrophobicity (lower Kidera factor 4), lower energy, and higher strength and volume indices. Comparably high repertoire diversity was found in both naive subsets, whereas much lower repertoire diversity was found in memory CD8+ T cells.

The CDR3 numbers 14 residues from cysteine through phenylalanine. No DNA sequence is on record. CDR1 MDHEN and CDR2 SYDVKM were looked up in the germline V gene. TCRdb shows the sequencer as NextSeq 550. The Human TCR Profiling Kit (MiLaboratory) was used to prepare UMI-labeled 5' RACE TRB cDNA libraries. The full amount of extracted RNA was used for cDNA synthesis, and the full amount of resulting cDNA was used for PCR amplification. Libraries were prepared in parallel with an identical number of PCR cycles. As for how the authors treated the data: About 50,000 +/- 9,200 unique UMI-labeled TRB cDNA molecules per library were extracted with MIGEC and MiXCR, with at least two reads per UMI required. On average, about 40,000 +/- 10,000 functional in-frame TRB CDR3 nucleotide clonotypes lacking stop codons were found per library. After each sample was downsampled to 5000 UMI-labeled TRB molecules, VDJtools was used to calculate diversity metrics such as normalized Shannon-Wiener and Chao1. For the central five CDR3 residues, VDJtools calculated physicochemical properties weighted by clonotype size, namely interaction energy, strength, volume and Kidera factor 4. The reads underwent TCRdb reprocessing, giving one record for each CDR3 protein sequence and no DNA. The authors' filters were not applied to this entry. The sample's clone listing holds about 5,500 distinct CDR3 sequences. The leading ten clones occupy just over 2% of the sample.

For every CD8+ T cell subset, 300,000 cells were flow-sorted straight into RLT lysis buffer, and each subset was sorted in triplicate. To keep memory contaminants out, a stringent definition of naive CD8+ T cells was applied: CD45RO-CCR7+CD27+CD95-. Peripheral blood mononuclear cells were isolated from buffy coats by standard density gradient centrifugation. A FACSAria III was used to flow-sort naive CXCR3-negative and CXCR3-positive CD8+ T cells. Total RNA was extracted from sorted cells with an RNeasy Mini Kit. The chain couples TRBV28 to TRBJ2-5; TCRdb calls TRBD1, which cannot be checked without DNA. The sequencing input was naive CXCR3- CD8+ T cells from blood. The cell subset or site label on this specimen signifies: CD45RO-CCR7+CD27+CD95- naive CD8+ T cells lacking CXCR3 (TNR3-). The source of this sequence is a human donor in good health. Some clones in this sample may be carry-over from other donors' samples. The CDR3 reads CASNKGGQDETQYF.